This T cell receptor beta chain originates from a study of OX40 agonist ivuxolimab in advanced cancers. This CDR3 is 11 amino acids long. The germline gives CDR1 SGHAT, CDR2 FQDESV (reference sequence). V was pared by 4 bases and J by 2 bases, with 3 bases between. The assay was immunoSEQ multiplex PCR, and TCRdb's table has in-frame clones only and misses some. Counted here are about 110,000 clones, 85% to 95% occurring once; the ten biggest clones make up about 0.67%. The sequence was obtained from an adult with an advanced solid tumor such as melanoma, head and neck, liver or kidney cancer. Sample: CD4+ or CD8+ T cells sorted from blood, taken in a trial of the OX40 agonist ivuxolimab. The chain carries TRBV11-1 and TRBJ2-7; D gene uncertain. In DNA, the CDR3 is TGTGCCAGCAGCTCGGCCTACGAGCAGTACTTC. It specifies CASSSAYEQYF.